These 17 T cell receptor beta chains were sequenced from one sample in a study of naive and memory T cell subsets. Study-level points and caveats: Naive repertoires, especially CD8, held a few larger clonotypes, possibly memory cells re-expressing CD45RA.

An equimolar mix of two oligonucleotides served as the beta constant-region primer for TRBC1 and TRBC2. Four rounds of PCR amplified the ligated cDNA using nested alpha and beta constant-region primers plus SP2. Via MiXCR, TCRdb re-called the UMI-ligation and nested PCR reads, giving one row per CDR3 protein. The table records roughly 97,000 distinct CDR3 sequences, about 15% of them present only once. Their cognate antigens are unknown. Sample: naive CD8+ T cells from blood. These receptors came from a human donor in good health.

This clonotype has only one observation. V and J are TRBV6-6 and TRBJ2-7; no reliable D call. Germline assignment: CDR1 MNHNY and CDR2 SVGAGI (reference sequence). Trimming cost V 11 bases and J 1 base, with 9 bases left between them. This CDR3 contains 11 residues. CDR3 in amino acids: CAGGTSYEQYF. CDR3 DNA sequence: TGTGCCGGCGGAACGTCCTACGAGCAGTACTTC.

This clonotype came up many times. The chain couples TRBV5-4 to TRBJ2-7, with TRBD1 identical over 9 bases. Germline lookup yields CDR1 SGHNT and CDR2 YYREEE (reference sequence). J gave up 1 base and V 0 bases, and 5 bases lay outside the gene matches. The CDR3 length is 16 residues. The CDR3 is CASSLATGGISYEQYF. The CDR3 nucleotides read TGTGCCAGCAGCTTGGCGACAGGGGGGATATCCTACGAGCAGTACTTC.

This clonotype was picked up many times. The chain recombines TRBV29-1 with TRBJ2-3; D is possibly TRBD1 (5 bases). The CDR3 sequence is 16 residues long. Germline lookup yields CDR1 SQVTM and CDR2 ANQGSEA. V lost 1 base, J lost 2 bases, and 16 bases lay in between. CDR3: CSVEGGVLGDTDTQYF. CDR3 in DNA: TGCAGCGTTGAAGGGGGCGTTCTAGGGGACACAGATACGCAGTATTTT.

This clonotype was counted many times. The gene calls are TRBV19 and TRBJ2-4, with 8 bases identical to TRBD2. This CDR3 contains 17 residues. V lost 3 bases and J lost 1; bases outside the gene matches: 8. In germline, CDR1 is LNHDA, CDR2 SQIVND (reference sequence). This chain's CDR3 is CASSIFGRDEAKNIQYF. The CDR3 DNA reads TGTGCCAGTAGTATCTTCGGGAGGGATGAGGCCAAAAACATTCAGTACTTC.

This rearrangement joins TRBV5-1 to TRBJ1-5; tentative D call: TRBD1 (6 bases). The CDR3 spans 15 residues. Per germline, CDR1 SGHRS and CDR2 YFSETQ. The germline V and J ends were trimmed by 0 bases and 4 bases, with 11 bases remaining between them. The CDR3 protein is CASSLEAGANQPQHF. The CDR3 bases are TGCGCCAGCAGCTTGGAGGCAGGGGCGAATCAGCCCCAGCATTTT.

The CDR3 DNA is TGTGCCAGCAGCCCACCCGACCGGGGGGATACGCAGTATTTT. It specifies CASSPPDRGDTQYF. This chain joins TRBV9 and TRBJ2-3; possible D gene TRBD2, 6 bases. Germline loops: CDR1 SGDLS, CDR2 YYNGEE. The CDR3 covers 14 residues. V shed 4 bases and J shed 6 bases, with 15 bases lying between them.

Many counts were recorded for this clonotype. This rearrangement joins TRBV6-6 to TRBJ2-1; D is perhaps TRBD1 or TRBD2 (6 bases each). Between the trimmed V and J ends, which lost 0 bases and 8 bases, there was a span of 11 bases. The length of the CDR3 is 14 residues. The germline V gene encodes CDR1 MNHNY and CDR2 SVGAGI (reference sequence). DNA of the CDR3: TGTGCCAGCAGTTACTCGATTAGGGGGGATGAGCAGTTCTTC. It encodes CASSYSIRGDEQFF.

The chain recombines TRBV29-1 with TRBJ2-1, with D perhaps TRBD1 or TRBD2 (5 bases each). This CDR3 comprises 16 residues. Germline CDR1 SQVTM, CDR2 ANQGSEA. Trimming removed 3 bases from V and 6 bases from J, with 21 bases in between. The CDR3 nucleotides read TGCAGCGTTGACTCTCCCGGGGCCTACTTCGGCAATGAGCAGTTCTTC. Amino acids: CSVDSPGAYFGNEQFF.

The rearrangement uses TRBV5-5 and TRBJ2-7, with D possibly TRBD1 on 6 matching bases. V dropped 0 bases and J dropped 3 bases, with 10 bases sitting between them. Germline V gene data show CDR1 as SGHKS and CDR2 as YYEKEE (reference sequence). The CDR3 runs 14 residues. CDR3 nucleotide sequence: TGTGCCAGCAGCTTGGAGGGGGTAAACTACGAGCAGTACTTC. It encodes CASSLEGVNYEQYF.

CDR3: CASSTPTGWEAFF. In DNA, the CDR3 is TGTGCCAGCAGTACCCCGACAGGGTGGGAAGCTTTCTTT. The V and J genes are TRBV12-3 or TRBV12-4 and TRBJ1-1; TRBD1 matches 7 bases. The CDR3 extends over 13 amino acids. The J segment lost 8 bases and the V segment lost 5 bases, leaving 8 bases of the junction unmatched.

This clonotype was detected ten times or more. The J gene is TRBJ2-7, the V gene TRBV12-3 or TRBV12-4; D is uncertain. The CDR3 is made up of 14 amino acids. Trimming took 5 bases from V and 2 from J, leaving 13 bases between them. The CDR3 DNA reads TGTGCCAGCAGTGCCCCCCTAATCCCCTACGAGCAGTACTTC. Translating it yields CASSAPLIPYEQYF.

This clonotype was seen more than once but under ten times. The chain links TRBV30 to TRBJ2-7; D perhaps matches TRBD1 (5 bases). CDR3 length: 13 amino acids. Germline assignment: CDR1 GTSNPN and CDR2 SVGIG (reference sequence). The V end was cut by 0 bases, the J end by 5 bases, with 11 bases between. CDR3 sequence: CAWSVGARDEQYF. CDR3 sequence (DNA): TGTGCCTGGAGTGTTGGGGCTAGGGACGAGCAGTACTTC.

The rearrangement links TRBV10-3 to TRBJ2-1; D not certain. CDR3 size: 13 residues. CDR1 and CDR2 (germline): ENHRY, SYGVKD. The ends were cut back, 6 bases at V and 3 bases at J, with 9 bases in the middle. The CDR3 nucleotides are TGTGCCATCAGCGCGAGCTACTACAATGAGCAGTTCTTC. It translates to CAISASYYNEQFF.

In the case of this clonotype: At one boundary the junction diverges from the germline segment, which might be a read error. CDR3 bases: TGTGCCACCAGTTCCAGGGACACCAGATACGAGCAGTACTTC. The encoded protein is CATSSRDTRYEQYF. V and J are TRBV6-1 and TRBJ2-7, with a weak D call TRBD1 (6 bases). The germline V gene has CDR1 MNHNS and CDR2 SASEGT. CDR3 size: 14 residues.

The chain links TRBV6-5 to TRBJ1-3, with D tentatively TRBD1 (6 bases). The CDR3 covers 14 residues. The V gene lost 4 bases and the J gene lost 10 bases, with 17 bases spanning the gap. Germline loops: CDR1 MNHEY, CDR2 SVGAGI. CDR3 region: CASSFQGKAKTIYF. As DNA, the CDR3 is TGTGCCAGCAGTTTTCAGGGGAAGGCTAAAACCATATATTTT.

This clonotype was observed at least ten times. The CDR3 nucleotides read TGTGCCAGCAGTGATTTGGAACTCTACGAGCAGTACTTC. Translated, it gives CASSDLELYEQYF. The chain links TRBV25-1 to TRBJ2-7; D call uncertain. Germline V CDR1 and CDR2: MGHDK, SYGVNS. The CDR3 extends over 13 amino acids. Trimming pared 3 bases from V and 3 bases from J, leaving 9 bases between.

This chain connects TRBV27 to TRBJ2-7, with TRBD1 as a possible D gene (5 bases). This CDR3 has 15 amino acids. CDR1 MNHEY and CDR2 SMNVEV come from the germline V gene (reference sequence). The V end was cut by 2 bases, the J end by 6 bases, with 17 bases between. CDR3 residues: CASSLRTPRLGEQYF. CDR3 in DNA: TGTGCCAGCAGTTTAAGGACACCCCGGTTGGGCGAGCAGTACTTC.